A single T cell receptor beta chain is shown here with its context. Method: immunoSEQ multiplex PCR; TCRdb's copy keeps in-frame clones and lacks some. Of some 80,000 clones listed, around nine tenths are singletons. This sample was included in a study of blood T cell repertoires in COVID-19. Study summary: Samples representing acute and convalescent COVID-19 were sourced from the United States, Italy and Spain.

The J segment lost 3 bases and the V segment lost 4 bases, leaving 11 bases of the junction unmatched. This CDR3 is built from 17 residues. Germline assignment: CDR1 SGDLS and CDR2 YYNGEE. The sample taken for sequencing was peripheral blood. V is TRBV9 and J is TRBJ2-7; the match to TRBD2 covers 12 bases. The sequence derives from a woman older than 75 with active or convalescent COVID-19. The CDR3 is CASSPRTGLAGSYEQYF. CDR3 nucleotides: TGTGCCAGCAGCCCAAGAACCGGACTAGCGGGAAGCTACGAGCAGTACTTC.